This T cell receptor beta chain was obtained from a study of CD8+ T cells in alopecia areata. Study context: Each of the treated patients was given oral tofacitinib, 5 to 10 mg twice daily, for moderate-to-severe alopecia areata. After 6 to 18 months of tofacitinib, follow-up continued 6 months off drug.

Treatment: oral pan-JAK inhibitor, 5-10 mg twice daily. Alopecia areata patients had lesional scalp punch biopsies and peripheral blood taken from them. V gave up 5 bases and J gave up 1 base, with 11 bases separating them. The CDR3 has 14 amino acids. Germline CDR1 SGHTA, CDR2 FQGNSA. Extracted RNA was reverse transcribed into cDNA, the sequencing template. The assay was immunoSEQ multiplex PCR, and TCRdb's table has in-frame clones only and misses some. The sample lists about 94,000 clones, approximately 70% occurring once. Sequenced here: CD8+ T cells sorted from blood, sampled around week 44, from a patient treated with tofacitinib. The chain uses TRBV7-2 and TRBJ1-2; no definite D call. The sequence came from a human donor with alopecia areata. The CDR3 region has the DNA TGTGCCAGCAGCAAGGGCAGATTTAACTATGGCTACACCTTC. This gives the protein CASSKGRFNYGYTF.